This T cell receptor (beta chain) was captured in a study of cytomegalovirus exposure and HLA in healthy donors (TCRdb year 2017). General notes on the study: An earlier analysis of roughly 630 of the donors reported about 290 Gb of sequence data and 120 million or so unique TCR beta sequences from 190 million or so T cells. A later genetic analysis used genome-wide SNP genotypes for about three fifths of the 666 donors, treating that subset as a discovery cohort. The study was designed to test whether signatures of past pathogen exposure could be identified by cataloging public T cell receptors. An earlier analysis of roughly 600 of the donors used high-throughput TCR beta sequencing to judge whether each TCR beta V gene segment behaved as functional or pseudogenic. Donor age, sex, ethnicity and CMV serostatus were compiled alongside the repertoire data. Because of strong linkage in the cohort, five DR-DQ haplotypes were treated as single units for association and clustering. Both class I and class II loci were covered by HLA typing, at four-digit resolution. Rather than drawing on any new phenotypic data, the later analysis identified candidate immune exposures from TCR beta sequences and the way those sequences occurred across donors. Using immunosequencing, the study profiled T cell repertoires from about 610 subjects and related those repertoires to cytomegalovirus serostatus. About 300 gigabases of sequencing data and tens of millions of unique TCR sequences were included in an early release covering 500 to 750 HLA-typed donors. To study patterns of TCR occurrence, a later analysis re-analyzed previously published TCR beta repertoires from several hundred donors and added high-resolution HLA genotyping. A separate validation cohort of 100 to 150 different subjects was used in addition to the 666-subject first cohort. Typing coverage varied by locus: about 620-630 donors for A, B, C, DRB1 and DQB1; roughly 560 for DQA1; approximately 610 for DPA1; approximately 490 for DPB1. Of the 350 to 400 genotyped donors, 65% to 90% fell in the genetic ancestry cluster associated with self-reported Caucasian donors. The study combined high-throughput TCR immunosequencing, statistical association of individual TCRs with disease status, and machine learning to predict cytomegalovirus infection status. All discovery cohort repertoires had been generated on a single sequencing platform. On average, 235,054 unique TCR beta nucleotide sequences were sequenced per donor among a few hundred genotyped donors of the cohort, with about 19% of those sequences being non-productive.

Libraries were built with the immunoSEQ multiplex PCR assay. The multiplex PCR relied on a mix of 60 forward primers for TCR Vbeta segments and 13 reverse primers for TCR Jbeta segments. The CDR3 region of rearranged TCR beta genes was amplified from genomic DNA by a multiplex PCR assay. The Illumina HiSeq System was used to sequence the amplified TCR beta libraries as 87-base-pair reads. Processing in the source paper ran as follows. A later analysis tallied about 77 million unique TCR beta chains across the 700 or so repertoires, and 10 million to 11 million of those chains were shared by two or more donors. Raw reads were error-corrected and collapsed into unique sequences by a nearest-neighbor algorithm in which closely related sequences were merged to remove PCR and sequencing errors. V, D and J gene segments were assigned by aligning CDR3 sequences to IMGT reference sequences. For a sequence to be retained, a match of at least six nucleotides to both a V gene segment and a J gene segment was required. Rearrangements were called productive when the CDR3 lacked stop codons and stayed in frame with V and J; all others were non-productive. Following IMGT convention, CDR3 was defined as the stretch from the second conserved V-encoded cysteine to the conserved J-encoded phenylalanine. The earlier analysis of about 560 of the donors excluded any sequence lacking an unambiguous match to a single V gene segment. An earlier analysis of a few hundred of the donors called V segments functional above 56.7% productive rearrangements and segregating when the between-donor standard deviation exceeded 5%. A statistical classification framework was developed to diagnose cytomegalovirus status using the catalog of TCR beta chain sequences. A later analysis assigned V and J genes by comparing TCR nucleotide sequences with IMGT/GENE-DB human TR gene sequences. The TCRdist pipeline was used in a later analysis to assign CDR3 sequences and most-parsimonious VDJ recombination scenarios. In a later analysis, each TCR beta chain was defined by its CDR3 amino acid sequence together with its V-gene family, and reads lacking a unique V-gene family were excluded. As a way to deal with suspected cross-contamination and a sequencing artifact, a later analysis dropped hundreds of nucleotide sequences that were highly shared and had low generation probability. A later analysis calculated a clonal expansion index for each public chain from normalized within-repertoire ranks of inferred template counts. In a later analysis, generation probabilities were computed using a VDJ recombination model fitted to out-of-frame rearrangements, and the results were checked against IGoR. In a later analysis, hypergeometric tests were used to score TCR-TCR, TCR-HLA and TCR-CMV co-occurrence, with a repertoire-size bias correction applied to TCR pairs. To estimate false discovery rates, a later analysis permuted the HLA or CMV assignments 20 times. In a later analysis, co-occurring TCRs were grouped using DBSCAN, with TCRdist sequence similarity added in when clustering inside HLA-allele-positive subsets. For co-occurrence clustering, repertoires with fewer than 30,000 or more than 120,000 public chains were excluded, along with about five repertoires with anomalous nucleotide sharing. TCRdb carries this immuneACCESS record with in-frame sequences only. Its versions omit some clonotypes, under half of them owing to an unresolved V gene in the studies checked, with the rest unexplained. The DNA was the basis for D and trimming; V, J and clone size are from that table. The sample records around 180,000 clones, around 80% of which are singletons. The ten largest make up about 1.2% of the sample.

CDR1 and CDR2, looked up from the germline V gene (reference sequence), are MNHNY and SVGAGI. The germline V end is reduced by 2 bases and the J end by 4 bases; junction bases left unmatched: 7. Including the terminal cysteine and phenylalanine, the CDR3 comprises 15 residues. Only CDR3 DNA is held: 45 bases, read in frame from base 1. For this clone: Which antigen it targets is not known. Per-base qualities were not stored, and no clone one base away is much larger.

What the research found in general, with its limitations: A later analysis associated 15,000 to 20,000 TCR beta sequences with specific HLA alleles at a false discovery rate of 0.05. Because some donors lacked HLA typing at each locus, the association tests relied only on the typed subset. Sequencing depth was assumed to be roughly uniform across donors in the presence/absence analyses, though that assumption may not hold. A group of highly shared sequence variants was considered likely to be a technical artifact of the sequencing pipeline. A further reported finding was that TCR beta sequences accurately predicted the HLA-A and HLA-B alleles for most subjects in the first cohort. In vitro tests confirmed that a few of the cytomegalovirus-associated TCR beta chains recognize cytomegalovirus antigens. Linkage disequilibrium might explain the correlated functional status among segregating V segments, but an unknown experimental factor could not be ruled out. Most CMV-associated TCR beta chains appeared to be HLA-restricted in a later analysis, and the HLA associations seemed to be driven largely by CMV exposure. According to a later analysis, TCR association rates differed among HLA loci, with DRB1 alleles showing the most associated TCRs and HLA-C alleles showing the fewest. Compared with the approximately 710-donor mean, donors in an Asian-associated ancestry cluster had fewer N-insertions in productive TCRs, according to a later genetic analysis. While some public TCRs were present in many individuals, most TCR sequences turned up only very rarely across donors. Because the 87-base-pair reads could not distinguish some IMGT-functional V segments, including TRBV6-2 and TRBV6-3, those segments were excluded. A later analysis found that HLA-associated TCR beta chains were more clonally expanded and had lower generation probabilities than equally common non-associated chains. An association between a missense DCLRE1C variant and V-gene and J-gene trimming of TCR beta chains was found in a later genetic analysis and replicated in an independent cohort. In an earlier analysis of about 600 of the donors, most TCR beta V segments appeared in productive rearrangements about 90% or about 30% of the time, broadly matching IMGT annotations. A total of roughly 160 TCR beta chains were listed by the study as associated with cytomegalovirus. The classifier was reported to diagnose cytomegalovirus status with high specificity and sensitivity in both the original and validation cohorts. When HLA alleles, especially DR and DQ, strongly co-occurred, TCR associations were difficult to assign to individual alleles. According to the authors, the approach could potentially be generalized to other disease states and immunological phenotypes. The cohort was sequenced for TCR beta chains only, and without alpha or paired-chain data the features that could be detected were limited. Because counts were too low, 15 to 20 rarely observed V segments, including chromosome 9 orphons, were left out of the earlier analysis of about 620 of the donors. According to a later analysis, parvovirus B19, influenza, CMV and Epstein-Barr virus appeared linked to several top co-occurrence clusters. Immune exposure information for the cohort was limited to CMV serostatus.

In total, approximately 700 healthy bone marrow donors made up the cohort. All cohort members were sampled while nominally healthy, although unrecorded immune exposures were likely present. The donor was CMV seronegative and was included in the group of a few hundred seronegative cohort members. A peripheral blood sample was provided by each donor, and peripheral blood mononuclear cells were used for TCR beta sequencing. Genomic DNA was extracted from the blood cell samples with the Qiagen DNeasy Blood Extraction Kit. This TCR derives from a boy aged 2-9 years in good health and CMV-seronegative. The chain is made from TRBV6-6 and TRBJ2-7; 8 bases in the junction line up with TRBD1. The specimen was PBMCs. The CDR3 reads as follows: CASSYHGTGGYEQYF. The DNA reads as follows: TGTGCCAGCAGTTACCATGGAACAGGGGGGTACGAGCAGTACTTC.